A selection of T cell receptor beta chains follows, all from one sample in a study of CD4 T cells in relation to SARS-CoV-2 and coronaviruses. Assay used: immunoSEQ multiplex PCR; TCRdb lists only in-frame clones, some missing. The sample comprises about 43,000 clones, over 75% of which are singletons, and 1.1% to 1.5% rests with the top ten. No cognate antigen is known for these TCRs. Sequencing was done on a sample of naive CD4+ T cells from PBMCs, cultured in vitro. These receptors all stem from an adult with COVID-19. Both conserved end residues are part of each CDR3. The D gene is left open where the match is weak. Size is stated for part of the rows, as once, few or many counts, or as a class when the clone is expanded.

TRBJ2-7	NA	TRBV7-2	14	NA	CASSTSRGSYEQYF	TGTGCCAGCAGCACGTCTAGGGGCTCCTACGAGCAGTACTTC
TRBJ2-1	TRBD1	TRBV10-3	16	NA	CAIRARGQGSYNEQFF	TGTGCCATCAGGGCGAGGGGACAGGGCTCCTACAATGAGCAGTTCTTC
TRBJ1-3	NA	TRBV2	15	few	CASGLDKSSGNTIYF	TGTGCCAGCGGCTTAGACAAGAGCTCTGGAAACACCATATATTTT
TRBJ2-7	TRBD1	TRBV2	16	NA	CASSRGPSVGAYEQYF	TGTGCCAGCAGCAGGGGGCCTAGCGTTGGAGCCTACGAGCAGTACTTC
TRBJ1-1	NA	TRBV6-5	15	few	CASSYRGALRTEAFF	TGTGCCAGCAGTTATCGGGGGGCCTTACGAACTGAAGCTTTCTTT
TRBJ2-3	NA	TRBV30	15	NA	CAWSVRGGIVDTQYF	TGTGCCTGGAGTGTACGGGGCGGGATCGTAGATACGCAGTATTTT
TRBJ2-3	NA	TRBV29-1	12	NA	CSVNVQGDTQYF	TGCAGCGTCAATGTACAGGGAGATACGCAGTATTTT
TRBJ1-1	NA	TRBV18	14	few	CASSPRGTNTEAFF	TGTGCCAGCTCACCACGAGGGACTAACACTGAAGCTTTCTTT
TRBJ1-5	NA	TRBV19	13	NA	CASVGRGDQPQHF	TGTGCCAGTGTCGGACGTGGAGACCAGCCCCAGCATTTT
TRBJ1-6	NA	TRBV7-8	14	NA	CASSLGPDNSPLHF	TGTGCCAGCAGCTTAGGGCCGGATAATTCACCCCTCCACTTT
TRBJ2-2	TRBD2	TRBV11-3	14	NA	CASSLAGGTGELFF	TGTGCCAGCAGCTTAGCGGGAGGGACCGGGGAGCTGTTTTTT
TRBJ2-3	NA	TRBV6-5	14	NA	CASSYGVRTDTQYF	TGTGCCAGCAGTTACGGGGTGCGCACAGATACGCAGTATTTT